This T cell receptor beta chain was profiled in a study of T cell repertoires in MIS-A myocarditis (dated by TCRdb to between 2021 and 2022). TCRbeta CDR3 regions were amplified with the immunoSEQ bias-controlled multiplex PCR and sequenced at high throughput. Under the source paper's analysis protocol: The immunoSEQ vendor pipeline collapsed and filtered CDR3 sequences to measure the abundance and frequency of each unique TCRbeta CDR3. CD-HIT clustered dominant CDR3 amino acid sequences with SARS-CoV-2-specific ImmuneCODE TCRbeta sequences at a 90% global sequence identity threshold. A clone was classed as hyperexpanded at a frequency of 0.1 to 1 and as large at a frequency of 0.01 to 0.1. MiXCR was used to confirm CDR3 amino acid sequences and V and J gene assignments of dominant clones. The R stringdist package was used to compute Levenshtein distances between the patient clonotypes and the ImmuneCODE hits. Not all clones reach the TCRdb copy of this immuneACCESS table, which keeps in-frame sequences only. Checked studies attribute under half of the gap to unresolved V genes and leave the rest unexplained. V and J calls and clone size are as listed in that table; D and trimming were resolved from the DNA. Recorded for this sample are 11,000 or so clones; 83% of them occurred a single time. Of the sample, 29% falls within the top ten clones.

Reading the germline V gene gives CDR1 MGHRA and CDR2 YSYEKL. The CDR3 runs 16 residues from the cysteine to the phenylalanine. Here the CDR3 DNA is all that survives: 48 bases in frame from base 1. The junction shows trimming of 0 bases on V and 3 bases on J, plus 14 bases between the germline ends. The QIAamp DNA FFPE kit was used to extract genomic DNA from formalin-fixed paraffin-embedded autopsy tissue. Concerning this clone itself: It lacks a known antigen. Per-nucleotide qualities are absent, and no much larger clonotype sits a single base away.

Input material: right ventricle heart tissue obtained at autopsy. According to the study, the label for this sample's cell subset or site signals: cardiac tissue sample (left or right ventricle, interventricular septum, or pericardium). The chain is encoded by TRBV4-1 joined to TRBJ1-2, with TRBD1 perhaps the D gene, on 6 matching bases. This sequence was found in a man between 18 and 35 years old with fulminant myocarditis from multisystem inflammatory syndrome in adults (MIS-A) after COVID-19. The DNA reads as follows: TGCGCCAGCAGCCAAGATTGGACAGCTTACTACTATGGCTACACCTTC. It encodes CASSQDWTAYYYGYTF.